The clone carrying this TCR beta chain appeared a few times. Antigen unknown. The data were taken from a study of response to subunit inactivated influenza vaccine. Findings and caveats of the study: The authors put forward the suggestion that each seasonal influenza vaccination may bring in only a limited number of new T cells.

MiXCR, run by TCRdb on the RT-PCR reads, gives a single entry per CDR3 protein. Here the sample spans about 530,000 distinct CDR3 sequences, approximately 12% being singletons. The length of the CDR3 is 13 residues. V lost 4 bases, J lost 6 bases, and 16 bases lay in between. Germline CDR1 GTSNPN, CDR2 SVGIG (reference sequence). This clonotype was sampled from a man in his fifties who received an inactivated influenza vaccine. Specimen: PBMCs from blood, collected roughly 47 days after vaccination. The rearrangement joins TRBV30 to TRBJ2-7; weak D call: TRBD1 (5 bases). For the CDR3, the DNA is TGTGCCTGGACCCAGGGAACGGTTGGCGAGCAGTACTTC. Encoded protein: CAWTQGTVGEQYF. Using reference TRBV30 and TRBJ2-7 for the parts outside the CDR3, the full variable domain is SQTIHQWPATLVQPVGSPLSLECTVEGTSNPNLYWYRQAAGRGLQLLFYSVGIGQISSEVPQNLSASRPQDRQFILSSKKLLLSDSGFYLCAWTQGTVGEQYFGPGTRLTVT.